Shown below are 6 T cell receptor beta chains from a single sample sequenced in a study of T cell changes during pregnancy in multiple sclerosis (dated by TCRdb to between 2017 and 2020). The library was generated by the immunoSEQ multiplex PCR assay. TCRdb re-hosts the immuneACCESS table, in-frame sequences only. Its copies lack some clones; in the studies checked, an unresolved V gene accounts for under half of them, and the cause for the rest is not known. Present in this sample are 100,000 to 130,000 clones, about nine tenths of which were seen just once. Jointly, the top ten make up about 0.78% of the sample. Sample: peripheral blood, taken in the third trimester of pregnancy. The source is a female donor in good health, enrolled as a control in a pregnancy study.

The V gene is TRBV10-3, the J gene TRBJ2-5; 11 positions agree with TRBD2. The germline V gene encodes CDR1 ENHRY and CDR2 SYGVKD. This CDR3 contains 18 residues. The trim removed 0 bases at V and 4 bases at J, leaving 10 bases unmatched. The CDR3 region is CAISESWVAGGLRETQYF. CDR3 bases: TGTGCCATCAGTGAGTCCTGGGTAGCGGGGGGGCTGAGAGAGACCCAGTACTTC.

V is TRBV19 and J is TRBJ1-1; D is uncertain. CDR1 and CDR2 from the germline V gene are LNHDA and SQIVND (reference sequence). Trimming shortened V by 2 bases and J by 7 bases, and 17 bases separated the two germline ends. The length of the CDR3 is 15 residues. The CDR3 is CASSIRPIPFHEAFF. In nucleotides, the CDR3 is TGTGCCAGTAGTATACGCCCTATACCCTTCCATGAAGCTTTCTTT.

The chain combines TRBV10-2 with TRBJ1-6; D call uncertain. The CDR3 totals 14 residues. Trimming stripped 3 bases from V and 13 bases from J, with 16 bases between. The germline gives CDR1 WSHSY, CDR2 SAAADI. CDR3 loop: CASSETLVGPPLHF. The CDR3 DNA reads TGCGCCAGCAGTGAAACGCTGGTCGGTCCTCCCCTCCACTTT.

This chain uses TRBV30 with TRBJ1-2; 7 bases line up with TRBD1. Germline V lookup: CDR1 GTSNPN, CDR2 SVGIG (reference sequence). CDR3 length: 14 residues. Unmatched junction bases numbered 13, after V lost 8 bases and J lost 4 bases. This CDR3 reads CAQSGQTYIYGYTF. In DNA form, the CDR3 reads TGTGCCCAATCGGGACAGACTTATATCTATGGCTACACCTTC.

This chain uses TRBV9 with TRBJ1-1; TRBD1 is a possible D gene (5 bases). Germline CDR1 reads SGDLS; CDR2 reads YYNGEE. V lost 3 bases, J lost 0 bases, and 6 bases lay in between. The length of the CDR3 is 13 residues. The DNA of the CDR3 is TGTGCCAGCAGCGAGGGGATGAACACTGAAGCTTTCTTT. Its protein is CASSEGMNTEAFF.

CDR3 protein: CAFGTGRGYEQYF. CDR3 in DNA: TGTGCCTTCGGGACAGGGCGAGGGTACGAGCAGTACTTC. This sequence joins TRBV30 and TRBJ2-7; 9 nucleotides line up with TRBD1. V lost 7 bases, J lost 4 bases, and 8 bases stayed unmatched. This CDR3 contains 13 residues. Germline lookup yields CDR1 GTSNPN and CDR2 SVGIG (reference sequence).